Listed below are T cell receptor beta chains from one sample, sequenced in a study of blood T cell repertoires in COVID-19. The repertoire was sequenced with immunoSEQ multiplex PCR; TCRdb's copy has only in-frame clones and lacks some. The sample holds fewer than 250,000 clones, around nine tenths seen once. Sequences were obtained from PBMCs or T cells enriched from blood (not recorded which). The receptors shown here come from a man aged 30 to 45 who had recovered from COVID-19. CDR3s leave out the opening cysteine and the closing phenylalanine or tryptophan.

j_call | v_call | cdr3_aa
TRBJ2-7 | TRBV5-1 | ASSPDGSYEQY
TRBJ1-6 | TRBV7-9 | ASSLGGTQDSPLH
TRBJ1-5 | TRBV5-6 | ASSPRRGKAQPQH
TRBJ1-1 | TRBV18 | ASSPIEGLGTEAF
TRBJ2-1 | TRBV15 | ATSREIGLAGGFSYNEQF
TRBJ1-2 | TRBV27 | ASRGFYGYT
TRBJ2-7 | TRBV6-2/TRBV6-3 | ASSYGGGRYEQY
TRBJ2-7 | TRBV24-1 | ATSDQAGYEQY
TRBJ1-2 | TRBV6-5 | ASRLNRDLMGGYT
TRBJ2-4 | TRBV18 | ASSPPAAKNIQY
TRBJ2-1 | TRBV7-2 | ASSSHPGTRRGNEQF
TRBJ1-2 | TRBV28 | ASRSGADYSYT
TRBJ1-1 | TRBV27 | ASSLSGRGGTEAF
TRBJ1-3 | TRBV12-5 | ASGSRTASSGNTIY
TRBJ1-2 | TRBV28 | ASSLSEDGNYGYT
TRBJ2-7 | TRBV3-1/TRBV3-2 | ASSQKRRTTEQY
TRBJ1-2 | TRBV28 | ASNSPGRGDPYGYT
TRBJ1-2 | TRBV7-2 | ASSLTGGRDYGYT
TRBJ2-7 | TRBV27 | ASSGIDRGTYEQY
TRBJ1-3 | TRBV21-1 | ASSKRRIIGGQGNTIY
TRBJ2-1 | TRBV5-1 | ASSLAGTGYNEQF
TRBJ1-5 | TRBV7-9 | ASSGGQGDGNQPQH
TRBJ1-2 | TRBV11-2 | ASSRRANYGYT
TRBJ2-3 | TRBV24-1 | ATSDSGTGSTDTQY
TRBJ2-5 | TRBV5-4 | ASSRPLAGGAETQY
TRBJ2-7 | TRBV6-5 | ASRPGTVIYEQY
TRBJ2-1 | TRBV5-6 | ASSLELVRNEQF